This TCR beta chain was identified during a study of lymphopenia after photon versus proton radiotherapy. There are 15 residues in the CDR3. CDR1 and CDR2 (germline): SGDLS, YYNGEE. The ends were cut back, 0 bases at V and 4 bases at J, with 13 bases in the middle. The study's findings and limits: Post-nadir TCR diversity decline inversely tracked overall survival among those who died.

Comment on this clone: Antigen: not known.

Using immunoSEQ multiplex PCR, the repertoire was profiled, and TCRdb retains in-frame clones only, with some absent. The table records 150,000 to 200,000 clones, about 88% of them present only once. The J gene is TRBJ1-2, the V gene TRBV9; D perhaps matches TRBD1 (6 bases). The receptor's source is a man in his fifties or sixties with gastric cancer. The material was peripheral blood, obtained from a patient treated with photon-based radiotherapy. The CDR3 nucleotides read TGTGCCAGCAGCGTAGAGGGGGGCGGCATCTATGGCTACACCTTC. This encodes CASSVEGGGIYGYTF.